This T cell receptor (beta chain) was captured in a study of T cell repertoires in cytomegalovirus infection. V lost 2 bases and J 9 bases, leaving 8 bases between the germline ends. The CDR3 has 13 amino acids. CDR1 and CDR2 (germline): SGHTA, FQGTGA. TCRdb independently ran MiXCR on the reads; one entry per CDR3 protein. The sample lists fewer than 550,000 distinct CDR3 sequences, about 15% seen once, with approximately 24% in the top ten. In its sample, this clonotype was seen many times. The sequence derives from a human donor in good health (CMV status not recorded). Some clones in this sample may be carry-over from other donors' samples. The source material was CD8+ T cells from PBMCs. The J gene is TRBJ1-6, the V gene TRBV7-3; D is ambiguous. The CDR3 here is CASSLAKRSPLHF. CDR3 in DNA: TGTGCCAGCAGCTTAGCGAAACGTTCACCCCTCCACTTT.